One sample yielded the 10 T cell receptor beta chains listed below, sequenced in a study of CD8+CD57+ T cells in acquired aplastic anemia. CDR3 and TCR beta VDJ profiling relied on a genomic DNA template. In TCRdb, the reads were re-called with MiXCR into one record per CDR3 protein. This sample yields just over 450,000 distinct CDR3 sequences, of which around 32% are seen a single time; under 0.95% belongs to the top ten. Patients included in sequencing had previously demonstrated CD8+CD57+ cell expansion by flow cytometry. The sequenced material came from sorted CD4+, CD8+, or CD8+CD57+ T cells (not recorded which) from PBMCs. These TCRs come from a human donor with aplastic anemia.

This sequence joins TRBV7-8 and TRBJ1-6; D not certain. This CDR3 spans 14 amino acids. V lost 6 bases and J lost 12, with 18 bases in between. The germline gives CDR1 SGHVS, CDR2 FQNEAQ. The CDR3 DNA reads as TGTGCCAGCAGGGAACCGGGGTCAGGCTTACCCCTCCACTTT. It is translated as CASREPGSGLPLHF.

In this sample, this clonotype turned up many times. V is TRBV29-1 and J is TRBJ2-7, with 8 bases that match TRBD2. V was clipped by 2 bases and J by 4 bases; unmatched bases: 10. The CDR3 length is 15 residues. Germline loops: CDR1 SQVTM, CDR2 ANQGSEA. The chain's CDR3 is CSVESSSGFGYEQYF. Here the CDR3 DNA reads TGCAGCGTTGAATCGTCTAGCGGGTTTGGTTACGAGCAGTACTTC.

The chain recombines TRBV20-1 with TRBJ2-1, with D possibly TRBD1 on 6 matching bases. Per the germline V gene, CDR1 is DFQATT and CDR2 is SNEGSKA (reference sequence). The V end lost 6 bases, the J end lost 3 bases, and 21 bases lay between the germline ends. This CDR3 is built from 16 residues. For the CDR3, the DNA is TGCAGTGCCGTTAAGTACCGGGACAAAGGCTACAATGAGCAGTTCTTC. As protein: CSAVKYRDKGYNEQFF.

This clonotype was found a few times. The chain couples TRBV27 to TRBJ1-3; no firm D call. Germline CDR1 MNHEY, CDR2 SMNVEV (reference sequence). Deletions cut 4 bases from V and 0 bases from J, with 10 bases between. The CDR3 covers 15 residues. This CDR3 is CASSYGPTSGNTIYF. CDR3 nucleotides: TGTGCCAGCAGTTACGGTCCTACCTCTGGAAACACCATATATTTT.

This clonotype has just a few counts. The CDR3 DNA sequence: TGCAGTGCTGTAGCGGGAGTCTCATACGAGCAGTACTTC. Its translation is CSAVAGVSYEQYF. The J gene is TRBJ2-7, the V gene TRBV20-1; 9 nucleotides agree with TRBD2. V lost 5 bases and J lost 4; bases outside the gene matches: 6. This CDR3 is 13 amino acids long. Per the germline V gene, CDR1 is DFQATT and CDR2 is SNEGSKA (reference sequence).

This clonotype showed up many times. The chain has TRBV12-3 or TRBV12-4 and TRBJ1-6; D unresolved. The CDR3 consists of 15 residues. V gave up 3 bases and J gave up 5 bases, with 11 bases separating them. Here the CDR3 DNA reads TGTGCCAGCAGTTTCTTTAGTCCCGATAATTCACCCCTCCACTTT. This translates into CASSFFSPDNSPLHF.

This clonotype was picked up many times. This rearrangement joins TRBV7-9 to TRBJ2-7, with D possibly matching TRBD2 (7 bases). Looked up from germline, CDR1 is SEHNR and CDR2 is FQNEAQ (reference sequence). V dropped 4 bases and J dropped 6 bases, with 16 bases sitting between them. The CDR3 totals 14 residues. As DNA, the CDR3 is TGTGCCAGCAGCTCAGAGTTAGGGGGGGGCGAGCAGTACTTC. Its protein product is CASSSELGGGEQYF.

V is TRBV12-3 or TRBV12-4 and J is TRBJ1-2; D call uncertain. The CDR3 loop spans 16 amino acids. V lost 8 bases to trimming and J lost 5 bases, with 24 bases between them. CDR3 residues: CASDRAGPSVEYGYTF. The CDR3 DNA is TGTGCCAGCGACCGGGCAGGTCCATCGGTGGAGTATGGCTACACCTTC.

This CDR3 reads CASSYEGGIYGYTF. The CDR3 DNA is TGTGCCAGCAGTTACGAAGGGGGAATCTATGGCTACACCTTC. The chain combines TRBV6-5 with TRBJ1-2; possible D gene TRBD1, 6 bases. In germline, CDR1 is MNHEY, CDR2 SVGAGI. The CDR3 is made up of 14 amino acids. Trimming shortened V by 2 bases and J by 4 bases, and 11 bases separated the two germline ends.

This clonotype appeared many times. The chain combines TRBV15 with TRBJ1-2; 7 nucleotides align to TRBD1. CDR3 length equals 13 residues. With 5 bases clipped from V and 8 bases from J, the junction kept 8 bases outside the gene matches. Germline-derived CDR1 and CDR2 are LNHNV and YYDKDF (reference sequence). This CDR3 reads CATSDHRGRGYTF. The CDR3 coding sequence is TGTGCCACCAGCGACCACAGGGGTCGAGGCTACACCTTC.